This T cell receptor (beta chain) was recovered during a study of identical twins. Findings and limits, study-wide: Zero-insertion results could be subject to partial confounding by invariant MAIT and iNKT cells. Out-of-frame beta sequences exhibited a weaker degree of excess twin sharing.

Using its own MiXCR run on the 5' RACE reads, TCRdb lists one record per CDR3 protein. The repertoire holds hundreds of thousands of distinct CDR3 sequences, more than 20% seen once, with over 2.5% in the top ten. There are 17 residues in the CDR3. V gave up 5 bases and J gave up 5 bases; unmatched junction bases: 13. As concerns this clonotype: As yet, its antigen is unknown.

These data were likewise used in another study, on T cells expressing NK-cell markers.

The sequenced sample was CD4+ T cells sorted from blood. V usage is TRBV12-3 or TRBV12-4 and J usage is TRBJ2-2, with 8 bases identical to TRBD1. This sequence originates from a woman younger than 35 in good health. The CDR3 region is CASSPKRTGRSTGELFF. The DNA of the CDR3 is TGTGCCAGCAGTCCTAAACGGACAGGGAGGAGTACCGGGGAGCTGTTTTTT.